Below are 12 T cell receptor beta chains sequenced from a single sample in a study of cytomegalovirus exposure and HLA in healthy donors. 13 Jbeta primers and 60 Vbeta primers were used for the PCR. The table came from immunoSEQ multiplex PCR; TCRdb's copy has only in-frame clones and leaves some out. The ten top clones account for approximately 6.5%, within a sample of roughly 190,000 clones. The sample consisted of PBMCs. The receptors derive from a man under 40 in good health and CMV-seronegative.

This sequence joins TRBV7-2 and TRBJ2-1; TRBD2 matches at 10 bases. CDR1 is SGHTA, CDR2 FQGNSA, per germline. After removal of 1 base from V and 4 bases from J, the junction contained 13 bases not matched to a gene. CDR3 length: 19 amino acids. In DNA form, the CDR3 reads TGTGCCAGCAGCTTAGGAGCAGAAGATAGCGGGAGGTGGTACAATGAGCAGTTCTTC. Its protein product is CASSLGAEDSGRWYNEQFF.

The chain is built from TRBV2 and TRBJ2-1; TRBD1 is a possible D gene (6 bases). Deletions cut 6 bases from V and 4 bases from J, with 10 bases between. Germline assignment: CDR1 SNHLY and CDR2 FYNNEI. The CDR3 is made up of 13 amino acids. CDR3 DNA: TGTGCCAGCAGGGAGGACAGTTACAATGAGCAGTTCTTC. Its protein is CASREDSYNEQFF.

The CDR3 loop is CASSLETAPGYEQYF. The CDR3 bases are TGTGCCAGCAGCTTAGAGACGGCGCCAGGCTACGAGCAGTACTTC. The chain has TRBV7-6 and TRBJ2-7; D is uncertain. The V end was cut by 1 base, the J end by 3 bases, with 13 bases between. This CDR3 is built from 15 residues. Germline assignment: CDR1 SGHVS and CDR2 FNYEAQ.

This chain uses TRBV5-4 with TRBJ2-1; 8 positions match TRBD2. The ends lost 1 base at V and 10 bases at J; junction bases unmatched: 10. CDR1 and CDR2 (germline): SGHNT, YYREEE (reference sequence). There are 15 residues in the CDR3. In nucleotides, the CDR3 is TGTGCCAGCAGCTTGATAACGGGAGGGGGATCGGAGCAGTTCTTC. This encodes CASSLITGGGSEQFF.

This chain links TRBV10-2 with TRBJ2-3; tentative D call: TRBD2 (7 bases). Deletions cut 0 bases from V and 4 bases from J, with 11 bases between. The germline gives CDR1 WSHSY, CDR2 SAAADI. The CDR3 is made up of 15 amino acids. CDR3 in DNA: TGCGCCAGCAGTGAGTCCAGGGGAGGGCCAGATACGCAGTATTTT. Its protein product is CASSESRGGPDTQYF.

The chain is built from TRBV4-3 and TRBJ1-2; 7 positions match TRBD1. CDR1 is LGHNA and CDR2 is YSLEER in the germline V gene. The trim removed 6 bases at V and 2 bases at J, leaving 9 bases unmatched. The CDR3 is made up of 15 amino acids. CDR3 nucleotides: TGCGCCAGCAGATATGGGACAGACGACAACTATGGCTACACCTTC. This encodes CASRYGTDDNYGYTF.

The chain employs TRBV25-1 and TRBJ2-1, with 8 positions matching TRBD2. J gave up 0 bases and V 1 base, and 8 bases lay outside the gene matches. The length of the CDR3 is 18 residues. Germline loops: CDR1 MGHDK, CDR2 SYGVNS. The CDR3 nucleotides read TGTGCCAGCAGTGAATCGGGTACTAGCGGCTACTCCTACAATGAGCAGTTCTTC. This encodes CASSESGTSGYSYNEQFF.

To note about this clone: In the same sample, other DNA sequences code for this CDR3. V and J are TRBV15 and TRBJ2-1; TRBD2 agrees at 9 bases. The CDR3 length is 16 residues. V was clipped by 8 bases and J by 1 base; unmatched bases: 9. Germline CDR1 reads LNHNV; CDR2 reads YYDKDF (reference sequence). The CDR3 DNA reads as TGTGCCACCGCCCTCGGCGGGAGGGGGTCCTACAATGAGCAGTTCTTC. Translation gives CATALGGRGSYNEQFF.

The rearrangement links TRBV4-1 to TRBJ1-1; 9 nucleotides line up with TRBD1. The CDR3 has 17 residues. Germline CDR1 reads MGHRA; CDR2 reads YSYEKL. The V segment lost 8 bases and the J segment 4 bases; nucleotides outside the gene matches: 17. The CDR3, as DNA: TGCGCCAGCTCCCCGGGACAGGGAGGATCGCAGCGCACTGAAGCTTTCTTT. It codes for CASSPGQGGSQRTEAFF.

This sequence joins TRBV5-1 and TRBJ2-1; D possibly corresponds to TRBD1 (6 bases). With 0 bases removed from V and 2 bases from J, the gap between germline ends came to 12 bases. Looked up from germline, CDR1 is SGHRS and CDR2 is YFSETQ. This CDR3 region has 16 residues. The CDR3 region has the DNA TGCGCCAGCAGCTTGGTACCAGGGGTTACCTACAATGAGCAGTTCTTC. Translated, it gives CASSLVPGVTYNEQFF.

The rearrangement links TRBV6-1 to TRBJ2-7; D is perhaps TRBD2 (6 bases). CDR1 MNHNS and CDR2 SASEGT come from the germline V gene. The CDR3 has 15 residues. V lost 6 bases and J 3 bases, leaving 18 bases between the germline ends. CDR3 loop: CASRAEGWGHYEQYF. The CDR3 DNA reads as TGTGCCAGCAGAGCGGAGGGTTGGGGCCACTACGAGCAGTACTTC.

The CDR3: CASSFAVTAYNEQFF. CDR3 DNA sequence: TGTGCCAGCAGCTTCGCCGTGACAGCTTACAATGAGCAGTTCTTC. The chain has TRBV7-8 and TRBJ2-1; weak D call: TRBD1 (5 bases). The CDR3 consists of 15 residues. Germline-derived CDR1 and CDR2 are SGHVS and FQNEAQ. Deletions cut 3 bases from V and 4 bases from J, with 13 bases between.